This TCR beta chain was sequenced during a study of metastatic and nonmetastatic thyroid tumors. TCRdb re-clonotyped the PCR reads through MiXCR. The profile shows tens of thousands of clones, 14% to 15% of them singletons. Trimming took 6 bases from V and 6 from J, leaving 18 bases between them. The CDR3 covers 14 residues. Each patient went into thyroid surgery without having received any treatment. J is TRBJ2-7 and V is TRBV12-3 or TRBV12-4, with a weak D call TRBD2 (5 bases). What was sequenced was blood. The clonotype was recovered from a female donor with papillary thyroid cancer or a benign thyroid nodule (not recorded which). Some clones in this sample may be carry-over from other donors' samples. CDR3 coding DNA: TGTGCCAGCAGGTTATCGGACTCAGACCTCGAGCAGTACTTC. Amino acids: CASRLSDSDLEQYF.